The rows below give T cell receptor beta chains drawn from one sample of a study of CD8 T cells in ankylosing spondylitis. Using its own MiXCR run on the 5' RACE reads, TCRdb lists one record per CDR3 protein. The sample has 100,000 to 150,000 distinct CDR3 sequences; around 13% are singletons. The sequencing input was blood, either unsorted or a sorted T cell fraction (not recorded which). These receptors came from a female donor with ankylosing spondylitis or in good health (not recorded which). The CDR3 runs from the conserved cysteine through the conserved F or W. D genes are given only for firm matches. The size entry is marked missing in some rows and otherwise reads once, few, many or a size class.

cdr3_aa: CASTRRGETQYF; cdr3_nt: TGTGCCAGCACTCGTAGGGGCGAGACCCAGTACTTC; clone_size: few; j_call: TRBJ2-5; d_call: -; v_call: TRBV12-3/TRBV12-4
cdr3_aa: CASSTAGGINEQFF; cdr3_nt: TGTGCCAGCAGTACCGCGGGAGGGATCAATGAGCAGTTCTTC; clone_size: once; j_call: TRBJ2-1; d_call: TRBD2; v_call: TRBV27
cdr3_aa: CASSLLAGEQGYEQYF; cdr3_nt: TGCGCCAGCAGCTTACTAGCGGGAGAACAGGGCTACGAGCAGTACTTC; clone_size: many; j_call: TRBJ2-7; d_call: TRBD2; v_call: TRBV5-1
cdr3_aa: CSAVPGLTGTYGYTF; cdr3_nt: TGCAGTGCCGTCCCGGGACTTACCGGTACCTATGGCTACACCTTC; clone_size: few; j_call: TRBJ1-2; d_call: -; v_call: TRBV20-1
cdr3_aa: CAISGAGTSYNEQFF; cdr3_nt: TGTGCCATCAGTGGGGCCGGGACTAGCTACAATGAGCAGTTCTTC; clone_size: many; j_call: TRBJ2-1; d_call: TRBD2; v_call: TRBV10-3
cdr3_aa: CASSQRDSPYEQYF; cdr3_nt: TGTGCCAGCAGTCAGCGGGACAGCCCCTACGAGCAGTACTTC; clone_size: many; j_call: TRBJ2-7; d_call: -; v_call: TRBV6-6
cdr3_aa: CASSYLSRVRSGDMNTEAFF; cdr3_nt: TGTGCCAGCAGTTACCTCTCGAGGGTTCGGTCCGGGGACATGAACACTGAAGCTTTCTTT; clone_size: many; j_call: TRBJ1-1; d_call: -; v_call: TRBV6-5
cdr3_aa: CASSFRQGVNNEQFF; cdr3_nt: TGTGCCAGCAGCTTCAGGCAGGGAGTTAACAATGAGCAGTTCTTC; clone_size: -; j_call: TRBJ2-1; d_call: -; v_call: TRBV11-2
cdr3_aa: CSANPSEKYTDTQYF; cdr3_nt: TGCAGTGCTAATCCCTCGGAAAAGTATACAGATACGCAGTATTTT; clone_size: many; j_call: TRBJ2-3; d_call: -; v_call: TRBV20-1
cdr3_aa: CASKGLAGGLSYNEQFF; cdr3_nt: TGTGCCAGCAAGGGACTAGCGGGGGGGCTCTCCTACAATGAGCAGTTCTTC; clone_size: many; j_call: TRBJ2-1; d_call: TRBD2; v_call: TRBV27
cdr3_aa: CASSSGLAKHQETQYF; cdr3_nt: TGTGCCAGCAGCTCAGGACTAGCGAAACACCAAGAGACCCAGTACTTC; clone_size: few; j_call: TRBJ2-5; d_call: TRBD2; v_call: TRBV7-2
cdr3_aa: CASSLAAQGTTYF; cdr3_nt: TGCGCCAGCAGCTTGGCCGCTCAGGGGACGACTTACTTC; clone_size: many; j_call: TRBJ2-7; d_call: -; v_call: TRBV5-1
cdr3_aa: CASMGTGGTDTQYF; cdr3_nt: TGCGCCAGCATGGGGACAGGGGGCACAGATACGCAGTATTTT; clone_size: few; j_call: TRBJ2-3; d_call: TRBD1; v_call: TRBV5-1
cdr3_aa: CSAKRSRGTDTQYF; cdr3_nt: TGCAGTGCTAAGAGGTCGCGGGGGACAGATACGCAGTATTTT; clone_size: -; j_call: TRBJ2-3; d_call: TRBD2; v_call: TRBV20-1
cdr3_aa: CASSIRSIQYF; cdr3_nt: TGTGCCAGCAGCATCCGCTCTATTCAGTACTTC; clone_size: few; j_call: TRBJ2-7; d_call: -; v_call: TRBV12-3/TRBV12-4
cdr3_aa: CASSPLETGELFF; cdr3_nt: TGTGCCAGCAGCCCTCTAGAAACCGGGGAGCTGTTTTTT; clone_size: many; j_call: TRBJ2-2; d_call: -; v_call: TRBV7-8
cdr3_aa: CASRTGGMTHGYTF; cdr3_nt: TGTGCCAGCAGGACAGGGGGGATGACACATGGCTACACCTTC; clone_size: few; j_call: TRBJ1-2; d_call: TRBD1; v_call: TRBV6-1
cdr3_aa: CASSASGPQLGTQYF; cdr3_nt: TGCGCCAGCAGCGCGTCAGGGCCTCAACTAGGGACCCAGTACTTC; clone_size: many; j_call: TRBJ2-5; d_call: -; v_call: TRBV5-1
cdr3_aa: CASSVGSQEQYF; cdr3_nt: TGTGCCAGCAGTGTGGGATCCCAGGAGCAGTACTTC; clone_size: few; j_call: TRBJ2-7; d_call: -; v_call: TRBV6-1
cdr3_aa: CASSVQPQETQYF; cdr3_nt: TGTGCCAGCAGCGTACAACCGCAAGAGACCCAGTACTTC; clone_size: many; j_call: TRBJ2-5; d_call: -; v_call: TRBV9
cdr3_aa: CASSLGEPSRGNTIYF; cdr3_nt: TGCGCCAGCAGCTTGGGTGAGCCGAGTCGGGGAAACACCATATATTTT; clone_size: many; j_call: TRBJ1-3; d_call: -; v_call: TRBV5-1
cdr3_aa: CSASLGGLAYKDTQYF; cdr3_nt: TGCAGTGCTAGTCTGGGAGGACTAGCGTATAAGGATACGCAGTATTTT; clone_size: -; j_call: TRBJ2-3; d_call: TRBD2; v_call: TRBV20-1
cdr3_aa: CASSGDGPTFF; cdr3_nt: TGTGCCAGCAGTGGGGACGGACCAACCTTCTTT; clone_size: few; j_call: TRBJ1-1; d_call: -; v_call: TRBV12-3/TRBV12-4
cdr3_aa: CASSEGTGYRQPQHF; cdr3_nt: TGTGCCAGCAGTGAAGGAACAGGGTACCGACAGCCCCAGCATTTT; clone_size: many; j_call: TRBJ1-5; d_call: -; v_call: TRBV12-3/TRBV12-4
cdr3_aa: CASSPTGGSNSPLHF; cdr3_nt: TGTGCCAGCTCACCAACGGGGGGATCAAACTCACCCCTCCACTTT; clone_size: -; j_call: TRBJ1-6; d_call: -; v_call: TRBV18
cdr3_aa: CATSDGTALGETQYF; cdr3_nt: TGTGCCACCAGTGATGGGACAGCCCTAGGGGAGACCCAGTACTTC; clone_size: few; j_call: TRBJ2-5; d_call: TRBD1; v_call: TRBV24-1
cdr3_aa: CSARGQGEAFF; cdr3_nt: TGCAGTGCTAGAGGACAGGGTGAAGCTTTCTTT; clone_size: many; j_call: TRBJ1-1; d_call: TRBD1; v_call: TRBV20-1
cdr3_aa: CSAPGAGGPYEQYF; cdr3_nt: TGCAGTGCACCGGGGGCGGGGGGACCCTACGAGCAGTACTTC; clone_size: -; j_call: TRBJ2-7; d_call: TRBD2; v_call: TRBV20-1
cdr3_aa: CASSVIGTPRTDTQYF; cdr3_nt: TGTGCCAGCAGCGTAATTGGGACTCCACGGACAGATACGCAGTATTTT; clone_size: many; j_call: TRBJ2-3; d_call: -; v_call: TRBV9
cdr3_aa: CASSLVAQETQYF; cdr3_nt: TGTGCCAGCAGCTTGGTCGCTCAAGAGACCCAGTACTTC; clone_size: many; j_call: TRBJ2-5; d_call: -; v_call: TRBV5-6
cdr3_aa: CASSFTGKGTEAFF; cdr3_nt: TGTGCCAGCAGCTTCACAGGGAAGGGAACTGAAGCTTTCTTT; clone_size: -; j_call: TRBJ1-1; d_call: -; v_call: TRBV7-2
cdr3_aa: CASSDRQGHEQYF; cdr3_nt: TGTGCCAGCAGCGACCGTCAGGGGCACGAGCAGTACTTC; clone_size: -; j_call: TRBJ2-7; d_call: -; v_call: TRBV7-2
cdr3_aa: CASISPNTGELFF; cdr3_nt: TGTGCCAGCATCTCGCCGAACACCGGGGAGCTGTTTTTT; clone_size: -; j_call: TRBJ2-2; d_call: -; v_call: TRBV6-1
cdr3_aa: CATSDASATGELFF; cdr3_nt: TGTGCCACCAGTGATGCATCCGCCACCGGGGAGCTGTTTTTT; clone_size: once; j_call: TRBJ2-2; d_call: -; v_call: TRBV24-1
cdr3_aa: CASSGSLGDTQYF; cdr3_nt: TGCGCCAGCAGCGGGTCTCTGGGTGATACGCAGTATTTT; clone_size: -; j_call: TRBJ2-3; d_call: -; v_call: TRBV5-1
cdr3_aa: CASSLDFMGNTIYF; cdr3_nt: TGTGCCAGCAGTTTGGATTTCATGGGAAACACCATATATTTT; clone_size: few; j_call: TRBJ1-3; d_call: -; v_call: TRBV12-3/TRBV12-4
cdr3_aa: CSARSDRPRSGEKLFF; cdr3_nt: TGCAGTGCTCGTTCAGACAGGCCCCGGAGTGGTGAAAAACTGTTTTTT; clone_size: many; j_call: TRBJ1-4; d_call: -; v_call: TRBV20-1
cdr3_aa: CASSQVATGTYYNEQFF; cdr3_nt: TGCGCCAGCAGCCAAGTAGCCACAGGAACATATTACAATGAGCAGTTCTTC; clone_size: -; j_call: TRBJ2-1; d_call: -; v_call: TRBV4-1
cdr3_aa: CSARRIWGKTEAFF; cdr3_nt: TGCAGTGCTAGGAGGATTTGGGGGAAAACTGAAGCTTTCTTT; clone_size: many; j_call: TRBJ1-1; d_call: -; v_call: TRBV20-1
cdr3_aa: CASSQARTQYF; cdr3_nt: TGTGCCAGCAGCCAAGCGAGGACCCAGTACTTC; clone_size: -; j_call: TRBJ2-5; d_call: -; v_call: TRBV14
cdr3_aa: CASSITSGKSKNIQYF; cdr3_nt: TGTGCCAGTAGTATAACTAGCGGGAAGTCCAAAAACATTCAGTACTTC; clone_size: -; j_call: TRBJ2-4; d_call: TRBD2; v_call: TRBV19
cdr3_aa: CASSQVAERAHF; cdr3_nt: TGTGCCAGCAGCCAAGTTGCCGAGCGGGCCCACTTC; clone_size: few; j_call: TRBJ2-7; d_call: -; v_call: TRBV3-1
cdr3_aa: CASSANRQGASGYTF; cdr3_nt: TGTGCCAGCAGTGCAAATCGACAGGGGGCGTCGGGCTACACCTTC; clone_size: few; j_call: TRBJ1-2; d_call: TRBD1; v_call: TRBV28
cdr3_aa: CASRVSGANVLTF; cdr3_nt: TGTGCCAGCAGGGTGTCTGGGGCCAACGTCCTGACTTTC; clone_size: many; j_call: TRBJ2-6; d_call: -; v_call: TRBV3-1
cdr3_aa: CASSYSQGAAYEQYF; cdr3_nt: TGCGCCAGCAGCTACTCACAGGGGGCGGCCTACGAGCAGTACTTC; clone_size: many; j_call: TRBJ2-7; d_call: TRBD1; v_call: TRBV5-1
cdr3_aa: CASDPKNTGELFF; cdr3_nt: TGTGCCAGCGACCCCAAAAACACCGGGGAGCTGTTTTTT; clone_size: few; j_call: TRBJ2-2; d_call: -; v_call: TRBV28
cdr3_aa: CASSRQEGNTEAFF; cdr3_nt: TGTGCCAGCAGCCGTCAGGAGGGGAACACTGAAGCTTTCTTT; clone_size: -; j_call: TRBJ1-1; d_call: -; v_call: TRBV7-9
cdr3_aa: CASSGGQGLYGYTF; cdr3_nt: TGTGCCAGCAGCGGAGGACAGGGGCTTTATGGCTACACCTTC; clone_size: -; j_call: TRBJ1-2; d_call: TRBD1; v_call: TRBV11-2
cdr3_aa: CASRKWTENTGELFF; cdr3_nt: TGTGCCAGCAGAAAGTGGACAGAGAACACCGGGGAGCTGTTTTTT; clone_size: -; j_call: TRBJ2-2; d_call: -; v_call: TRBV6-2/TRBV6-3
cdr3_aa: CASRLDPNTEAFF; cdr3_nt: TGTGCCAGCAGATTAGACCCGAACACTGAAGCTTTCTTT; clone_size: many; j_call: TRBJ1-1; d_call: -; v_call: TRBV12-3/TRBV12-4
cdr3_aa: CASSDLRGLQETQYF; cdr3_nt: TGTGCCAGCAGCGATCTCCGGGGACTACAAGAGACCCAGTACTTC; clone_size: few; j_call: TRBJ2-5; d_call: TRBD2; v_call: TRBV7-9
cdr3_aa: CAITDRDNEQFF; cdr3_nt: TGTGCCATCACGGACAGAGACAATGAGCAGTTCTTC; clone_size: many; j_call: TRBJ2-1; d_call: -; v_call: TRBV10-3
cdr3_aa: CSASRPGNQPQHF; cdr3_nt: TGCAGTGCTAGTCGGCCAGGCAATCAGCCCCAGCATTTT; clone_size: many; j_call: TRBJ1-5; d_call: -; v_call: TRBV20-1
cdr3_aa: CSVVTGWSGANVLTF; cdr3_nt: TGCAGCGTTGTGACAGGGTGGTCTGGGGCCAACGTCCTGACTTTC; clone_size: few; j_call: TRBJ2-6; d_call: TRBD1; v_call: TRBV29-1
cdr3_aa: CATSRGLAGSVSSYNEQFF; cdr3_nt: TGTGCCACCAGCAGAGGACTAGCGGGGTCTGTAAGCTCCTACAATGAGCAGTTCTTC; clone_size: many; j_call: TRBJ2-1; d_call: TRBD2; v_call: TRBV15
cdr3_aa: CASSPSPTSRETQYF; cdr3_nt: TGTGCCAGCAGCCCGAGCCCGACTAGCAGAGAGACCCAGTACTTC; clone_size: -; j_call: TRBJ2-5; d_call: TRBD2; v_call: TRBV3-1
cdr3_aa: CSARLSRPANNEQFF; cdr3_nt: TGCAGTGCTAGGTTGTCCAGACCAGCAAACAATGAGCAGTTCTTC; clone_size: many; j_call: TRBJ2-1; d_call: -; v_call: TRBV20-1
cdr3_aa: CSVDVGGAPKQYF; cdr3_nt: TGCAGCGTTGACGTAGGGGGCGCCCCCAAGCAGTACTTC; clone_size: -; j_call: TRBJ2-7; d_call: TRBD1; v_call: TRBV29-1
cdr3_aa: CAIGYQETQYF; cdr3_nt: TGTGCCATCGGGTACCAAGAGACCCAGTACTTC; clone_size: many; j_call: TRBJ2-5; d_call: -; v_call: TRBV10-3